Following are 21 T cell receptor beta chains from one sample sequenced in a study of technical replicates of blood from several donors (dated by TCRdb to about 2017). Library preparation was by the immunoSEQ multiplex PCR assay. The immuneACCESS repertoire file appears here via TCRdb, limited to in-frame rearrangements. These files lack a portion of the clones; in checked studies, under half of the deficit traces to unresolved V genes, and the cause of the others is not known. The sample data list tens of thousands of clones, and approximately 97% of these were observed just once. Together, the top ten hold approximately 0.2% of the sample. The sample consisted of T cells isolated from PBMCs. All receptors derive from a human donor in good health.

V is TRBV25-1 and J is TRBJ2-5, with a possible D match to TRBD1 (5 bases). The CDR3 consists of 14 residues. CDR1 MGHDK and CDR2 SYGVNS come from the germline V gene. Deletions cut 2 bases from V and 3 bases from J, with 10 bases between. The DNA of the CDR3 is TGTGCCAGCAGTGAAAGCAGGGTCGAAGAGACCCAGTACTTC. Translated, it gives CASSESRVEETQYF. Based on the CDR3 plus reference TRBV25-1 and TRBJ2-5, the full variable domain is EADIYQTPRYLVIGTGKKITLECSQTMGHDKMYWYQQDPGMELHLIHYSYGVNSTEKGDLSSESTVSRIRTEHFPLTLESARPSHTSQYLCASSESRVEETQYFGPGTRLLVL.

The rearrangement joins TRBV4-2 to TRBJ2-2; 7 nucleotides match TRBD1. The CDR3 is 14 amino acids. CDR1 is LGHNA and CDR2 is YNFKEQ in the germline V gene. The J segment lost 6 bases and the V segment lost 1 base, leaving 2 bases of the junction unmatched. The CDR3: CASSQGQGAGELFF. The DNA for the CDR3 is TGTGCCAGCAGCCAAGGGCAGGGGGCCGGGGAGCTGTTTTTT.

V and J are TRBV5-1 and TRBJ2-1, with D perhaps matching TRBD2 (5 bases). The germline CDR1 and CDR2 sequences are SGHRS and YFSETQ. Trimming cost V 1 base and J 0 bases, with 8 bases left between them. This CDR3 has 15 residues. The CDR3 sequence is CASSLIGSSYNEQFF. The CDR3 coding sequence is TGCGCCAGCAGCTTGATAGGGAGCTCCTACAATGAGCAGTTCTTC.

In its sample, this clone was seen once. The gene calls are TRBV11-2 and TRBJ2-5; 8 bases fit TRBD1. Germline lookup yields CDR1 SGHAT and CDR2 FQNNGV. Trimming removed 0 bases from V and 2 bases from J; junction bases left unmatched: 11. The CDR3 loop spans 18 amino acids. The CDR3 sequence: CASSLDRLGRGQQETQYF. CDR3 bases: TGTGCCAGCAGCTTAGATCGTTTAGGCAGGGGGCAGCAAGAGACCCAGTACTTC. Together with reference TRBV11-2 and TRBJ2-5, the CDR3 gives the full variable domain: EAGVAQSPRYKIIEKRQSVAFWCNPISGHATLYWYQQILGQGPKLLIQFQNNGVVDDSQLPKDRFSAERLKGVDSTLKIQPAKLEDSAVYLCASSLDRLGRGQQETQYFGPGTRLLVL.

The V gene is TRBV6-1, the J gene TRBJ2-6, with D possibly TRBD1 on 6 matching bases. This CDR3 is built from 14 residues. The V and J ends lost 8 bases and 2 bases respectively, with 10 bases between them. CDR1 and CDR2 (germline): MNHNS, SASEGT. The CDR3 here is CASQPGAGANVLTF. The CDR3 DNA reads TGTGCCAGCCAGCCAGGGGCTGGGGCCAACGTCCTGACTTTC.

The rearrangement uses TRBV19 and TRBJ1-2; D possibly corresponds to TRBD1 (5 bases). Germline V gene data show CDR1 as LNHDA and CDR2 as SQIVND (reference sequence). V lost 3 bases and J lost 1, with 12 bases in between. The length of the CDR3 is 15 residues. CDR3 sequence reads: CASSIQGLINYGYTF. Written as DNA, the CDR3 is TGTGCCAGTAGTATCCAGGGCCTGATTAACTATGGCTACACCTTC.

The V gene is TRBV4-2, the J gene TRBJ1-4; no reliable D call. The CDR3 is 14 amino acids. Germline V gives CDR1 LGHNA, CDR2 YNFKEQ. Deletions cut 4 bases from V and 0 bases from J, with 6 bases between. CDR3 DNA: TGTGCCAGCAGCCCACAGACAACTAATGAAAAACTGTTTTTT. Translation gives CASSPQTTNEKLFF.

This chain joins TRBV6-6 and TRBJ2-1; TRBD1 matches at 7 bases. The CDR3 covers 16 residues. The junction had 14 bases not matched to a gene; V was cut back by 8 bases and J by 4 bases. Germline V gene sequence: CDR1 MNHNY, CDR2 SVGAGI (reference sequence). This CDR3 is CASVQGPRRPYNEQFF. The CDR3 bases are TGTGCCAGCGTACAGGGGCCCAGAAGGCCTTACAATGAGCAGTTCTTC.

CDR3 in amino acids: CASSALNRNSPLHF. In DNA, the CDR3 is TGTGCCAGCAGCGCACTAAATCGTAATTCACCCCTCCACTTT. The chain carries TRBV2 and TRBJ1-6; unclear D gene. The CDR3 consists of 14 residues. Germline V gives CDR1 SNHLY, CDR2 FYNNEI. The V end was cut by 6 bases, the J end by 6 bases, with 12 bases between.

The J gene is TRBJ2-3, the V gene TRBV27, with 8 bases lining up with TRBD2. Trimming cost V 5 bases and J 7 bases; bases outside gene matches: 8. Germline loops: CDR1 MNHEY, CDR2 SMNVEV (reference sequence). The CDR3 has 14 amino acids. CDR3 protein: CASSPRTSRHTQYF. CDR3 DNA sequence: TGTGCCAGCAGTCCTCGGACTAGCAGGCATACGCAGTATTTT.

J is TRBJ2-1 and V is TRBV7-9; the match to TRBD2 covers 9 bases. CDR3 length equals 13 residues. J gave up 15 bases and V 2 bases, and 8 bases lay outside the gene matches. In germline, CDR1 is SEHNR, CDR2 FQNEAQ (reference sequence). The CDR3 DNA reads as TGTGCCAGCAGCTTAAGCGGGGGGCCGCGGTTGTTCTTC. As protein: CASSLSGGPRLFF.

This chain links TRBV6-5 with TRBJ2-5, with D possibly being TRBD2 (6 bases). The CDR3 is 14 amino acids. Germline-derived CDR1 and CDR2 are MNHEY and SVGAGI. The V end lost 4 bases, the J end lost 4 bases, and 13 bases lay between the germline ends. The CDR3 is CASSFYGGGETQYF. The CDR3 DNA reads as TGTGCCAGCAGTTTTTACGGGGGTGGAGAGACCCAGTACTTC.

This clone was seen a single time. The chain has TRBV14 and TRBJ2-7; D perhaps matches TRBD2 (6 bases). Trimming pared 2 bases from V and 4 bases from J, leaving 15 bases between. CDR1 is SGHDN and CDR2 is FVKESK in the germline V gene. This CDR3 has 15 amino acids. The CDR3 region has the DNA TGTGCCAGCAGCCAACCCTTCGCTAGCGCTTACGAGCAGTACTTC. Protein: CASSQPFASAYEQYF.

The chain has TRBV27 and TRBJ1-1; D unresolved. In germline, CDR1 is MNHEY, CDR2 SMNVEV (reference sequence). V lost 6 bases and J lost 1, with 12 bases in between. This CDR3 is 14 amino acids long. As DNA, the CDR3 is TGTGCCAGCAGCCCCCGACCGGGGAACACTGAAGCTTTCTTT. Translated, it gives CASSPRPGNTEAFF.

Here the CDR3 reads CASSLATGSNQPQHF. The CDR3 region has the DNA TGCGCCAGCAGCTTGGCCACAGGGTCCAATCAGCCCCAGCATTTT. The chain is built from TRBV5-1 and TRBJ1-5; maybe TRBD1 (6 bases). Trimming stripped 0 bases from V and 3 bases from J, with 10 bases between. Germline CDR1 is SGHRS and CDR2 is YFSETQ. The CDR3 runs to 15 residues. The full variable domain, its missing parts supplied by reference TRBV5-1 and TRBJ1-5, is KAGVTQTPRYLIKTRGQQVTLSCSPISGHRSVSWYQQTPGQGLQFLFEYFSETQRNKGNFPGRFSGRQFSNSRSEMNVSTLELGDSALYLCASSLATGSNQPQHFGDGTRLSIL.

J is TRBJ2-7 and V is TRBV11-2, with D tentatively TRBD1 (6 bases). The CDR3 extends over 14 amino acids. Germline V gene sequence: CDR1 SGHAT, CDR2 FQNNGV. Trimming shortened V by 6 bases and J by 3 bases, and 15 bases separated the two germline ends. The chain's CDR3 is CASSYRGNYYEQYF. In DNA form, the CDR3 reads TGTGCCAGCAGTTATAGGGGGAATTACTACGAGCAGTACTTC.

The chain recombines TRBV28 with TRBJ1-2; no definite D call. In germline, CDR1 is MDHEN, CDR2 SYDVKM. Trimming cost V 3 bases and J 4 bases, with 12 bases left between them. CDR3 length equals 14 residues. For the CDR3, the DNA is TGTGCCAGCAGTTTTCTGGAGGTAACCTATGGCTACACCTTC. Residues: CASSFLEVTYGYTF.

CDR3 loop: CASSESELDSYEQYF. CDR3 in DNA: TGCGCCAGCAGTGAATCGGAGTTGGACTCCTACGAGCAGTACTTC. This rearrangement joins TRBV10-2 to TRBJ2-7; D is ambiguous. Looked up from germline, CDR1 is WSHSY and CDR2 is SAAADI. V was cut by 3 bases and J by 0 bases, with 12 bases left in between. The CDR3 is made up of 15 amino acids.

The CDR3 DNA is TGTGCCAGCAGCCCTGCGATTAGCGGTGATTACAATGAGCAGTTCTTC. Protein product: CASSPAISGDYNEQFF. The chain links TRBV7-8 to TRBJ2-1; a possible D gene is TRBD2 (6 bases). V was shortened by 5 bases and J by 4 bases, with 18 bases between the two germline ends. This CDR3 has 16 residues. Germline V gene lookup returns CDR1 SGHVS and CDR2 FQNEAQ. Supplemented by reference TRBV7-8 and TRBJ2-1, the full variable domain reads GAGVSQSPRYKVAKRGQDVALRCDPISGHVSLFWYQQALGQGPEFLTYFQNEAQLDKSGLPSDRFFAERPEGSVSTLKIQRTQQEDSAVYLCASSPAISGDYNEQFFGPGTRLTVL.

CDR3 nucleotides: TGCAGCGCCCGTCGGGGGGCGGTGAAGACCCAGTACTTC. Protein: CSARRGAVKTQYF. The chain uses TRBV29-1 and TRBJ2-5; a weak D match, TRBD2 (7 bases). Trimming took off 7 bases at V and 6 bases at J, with 18 bases between the two ends. This CDR3 has 13 amino acids. Germline loops: CDR1 SQVTM, CDR2 ANQGSEA.

This chain connects TRBV28 to TRBJ2-7; D unclear. V lost 5 bases and J lost 7, with 18 bases in between. This CDR3 has 14 amino acids. Germline values: CDR1 MDHEN, CDR2 SYDVKM. The CDR3 DNA is TGTGCCAGCAGTCCACAGATGCCATCTCTAGAGCAGTACTTC. This gives the protein CASSPQMPSLEQYF.